This TCR beta chain was profiled in a study of beta chain features in type 1 diabetes. In the study overall: Analysis included more than 90 million sorted cells drawn from all samples.

This CDR3 is built from 14 residues. The germline V gene encodes CDR1 MNHEY and CDR2 SVGAGI. Trimming left V 2 bases short and J 1 base short, with 8 bases between. The sequenced template was cDNA made from the entire isolated RNA. Profiled with immunoSEQ multiplex PCR; TCRdb holds only in-frame clones, not every one. The sample lists some 150,000 clones, 48% seen once, with around 0.45% in the top ten. Sequenced sample: Tregs from blood. This receptor was identified in a man aged 18 to 29 in good health. The chain has TRBV6-5 and TRBJ1-1; D possibly corresponds to TRBD1 (6 bases). This CDR3 is CASSYLGGNTEAFF. In DNA, the CDR3 is TGTGCCAGCAGTTACCTAGGGGGGAACACTGAAGCTTTCTTT.